The present T cell receptor beta chain was sequenced within a study of T cells in Graves' hyperthyroidism and ophthalmopathy. Study outcomes and limitations: Ophthalmopathy cases were set apart from stable hyperthyroidism by a 13 V-J model.

This clonotype was recorded a few times. What it recognizes is unknown. This CDR3 contains 13 residues. Trimming cost V 3 bases and J 6 bases, with 11 bases left between them. Template material for amplifying TCR beta CDR3 regions consisted of RNA transcripts. Using the HTBI primer set, a first-round RT-PCR was run on the TCR CDR3. TCRdb reprocessed the multiplex PCR reads via MiXCR and lists one record per CDR3 protein. The sample consists of 250,000 to 300,000 distinct CDR3 sequences, roughly 20% of them appearing once. This TCR came from a man in his fifties or sixties with Graves' ophthalmopathy. The sample was blood. The chain has TRBV12-3 or TRBV12-4 and TRBJ1-1, with TRBD1 as a possible D gene (6 bases). Here the CDR3 reads CASSFTEGAEAFF. The CDR3 bases are TGTGCCAGCAGTTTCACAGAGGGGGCTGAAGCTTTCTTT.